One and the same sample provided the 30 T cell receptor beta chains below, sequenced in a study of identical twins. TCRdb reprocessed the 5' RACE reads via MiXCR and lists one record per CDR3 protein. The sample lists around 470,000 distinct CDR3 sequences, approximately 15% occurring once. This sample also appeared in a second study, on yellow fever vaccine responses in identical twins.

Sequenced sample: CD4+ T cells sorted from blood. These receptor sequences come from a woman under 30 in good health.

There are a few counts of this clonotype. The chain carries TRBV12-3 or TRBV12-4 and TRBJ1-6; TRBD1 matches at 10 bases. J was trimmed by 5 bases and V by 5 bases; bases with no gene match: 3. The CDR3 extends over 15 amino acids. The CDR3 DNA is TGTGCCAGCAGTGATGGACAGGGGGATAATTCACCCCTCCACTTT. Protein: CASSDGQGDNSPLHF.

The chain is built from TRBV28 and TRBJ1-4; 7 bases are a match to TRBD1. The CDR3 has 14 residues. The J segment lost 3 bases and the V segment lost 6 bases, leaving 4 bases of the junction unmatched. CDR1 MDHEN and CDR2 SYDVKM come from the germline V gene. The chain's CDR3 is CASRSGGSNEKLFF. For the CDR3, the DNA is TGTGCCAGCAGGTCAGGGGGTTCTAATGAAAAACTGTTTTTT.

This clonotype has more than one count but fewer than ten. V usage is TRBV7-2 and J usage is TRBJ1-1; TRBD1 is a possible D gene (6 bases). From germline, CDR1 is SGHTA and CDR2 FQGNSA. This CDR3 is built from 15 residues. Trimming cost V 6 bases and J 0 bases, with 14 bases left between them. CDR3 DNA sequence: TGTGCCAGCAGGACTAACACAGGGTTGAACACTGAAGCTTTCTTT. This codes for CASRTNTGLNTEAFF.

The V and J genes are TRBV6-1 and TRBJ2-7; no clear D. This CDR3 spans 13 amino acids. V was cut by 4 bases and J by 6 bases, with 13 bases left in between. CDR1 is MNHNS and CDR2 is SASEGT in the germline V gene. For the CDR3, the DNA is TGTGCCAGCAGTGTAATTTTTGGGCGCGAGCAGTACTTC. Translation gives CASSVIFGREQYF.

A few counts support this clonotype. V gene TRBV29-1 combines with J gene TRBJ2-7; D gene ambiguous. Germline lookup yields CDR1 SQVTM and CDR2 ANQGSEA. This CDR3 is built from 12 residues. The ends were cut back, 5 bases at V and 2 bases at J, with 10 bases in the middle. CDR3 bases: TGCAGCGTTCGCCTAGGAGCCTACGAGCAGTACTTC. The encoded protein is CSVRLGAYEQYF.

The DNA of the CDR3 is TGTGCCAGCACCTCGGACGGTTACGAGCAGTACTTC. Translated: CASTSDGYEQYF. This rearrangement joins TRBV28 to TRBJ2-7; D remains ambiguous. The CDR3 runs to 12 residues. Germline assignment: CDR1 MDHEN and CDR2 SYDVKM. The V end was cut by 7 bases, the J end by 4 bases, with 11 bases between.

CDR3 loop: CASSSVGESGANVLTF. The CDR3 bases are TGTGCCAGCAGCTCTGTGGGCGAATCTGGGGCCAACGTCCTGACTTTC. V and J are TRBV28 and TRBJ2-6; the D is unclear. CDR1 MDHEN and CDR2 SYDVKM come from the germline V gene. Trimming removed 6 bases from V and 1 base from J, with 13 bases in between. This CDR3 comprises 16 residues.

V gene TRBV12-3 or TRBV12-4 combines with J gene TRBJ2-3; either TRBD1 or TRBD2 may fit D (5 bases each). The CDR3 has 13 residues. V was trimmed by 5 bases and J by 4 bases, leaving 10 bases between them. CDR3 DNA sequence: TGTGCCAGCAGTAGGGACCGTTCAGATACGCAGTATTTT. Translation: CASSRDRSDTQYF.

This clonotype appeared many times. The chain uses TRBV10-3 and TRBJ1-5, with no clear D. Germline V gene lookup returns CDR1 ENHRY and CDR2 SYGVKD. The CDR3 contains 14 residues. V lost 1 base and J lost 4, with 8 bases in between. This CDR3 reads CAISEYGGNQPQHF. The CDR3 DNA reads TGTGCCATCAGTGAGTACGGAGGAAATCAGCCCCAGCATTTT.

J is TRBJ2-7 and V is TRBV7-2; possible D gene TRBD2, 6 bases. Trimming stripped 2 bases from V and 5 bases from J, with 10 bases between. This CDR3 has 13 amino acids. Per the germline V gene, CDR1 is SGHTA and CDR2 is FQGNSA. The CDR3 DNA sequence: TGTGCCAGCAGCTTACGGGGGAGTAACGAGCAGTACTTC. Translated, it gives CASSLRGSNEQYF.

This clonotype was detected ten times or more. The rearrangement links TRBV5-1 to TRBJ2-7; D ambiguous. This CDR3 comprises 12 residues. Germline CDR1 is SGHRS and CDR2 is YFSETQ. V lost 0 bases, J lost 7 bases, and 8 bases lay in between. This chain's CDR3 is CASSLALGEQYF. In nucleotides, the CDR3 is TGCGCCAGCAGCTTGGCCTTAGGGGAGCAGTACTTC.

The chain couples TRBV5-1 to TRBJ2-2, with D possibly matching TRBD1 (5 bases). Germline assignment: CDR1 SGHRS and CDR2 YFSETQ. The CDR3 sequence is 16 residues long. Trimming took off 0 bases at V and 5 bases at J, with 14 bases between the two ends. The CDR3 loop reads CASSLGSSGNTGELFF. In DNA, the CDR3 is TGCGCCAGCAGCTTGGGCTCTTCAGGGAATACCGGGGAGCTGTTTTTT.

This CDR3 is CATLYRNDRDVGEQFF. In DNA form, the CDR3 reads TGTGCCACCCTCTATCGGAACGACAGAGACGTGGGTGAGCAGTTCTTC. The chain links TRBV18 to TRBJ2-1; D possibly corresponds to TRBD1 (5 bases). This CDR3 contains 16 residues. CDR1 and CDR2 from the germline V gene are KGHSH and LQKENI. Trimming removed 10 bases at V and 9 bases at J, with 28 bases between.

The chain couples TRBV5-1 to TRBJ2-1; 9 nucleotides match TRBD2. From germline, CDR1 is SGHRS and CDR2 YFSETQ. With V trimmed by 0 bases and J by 4 bases, 8 bases remained unmatched. This CDR3 is 17 amino acids long. The CDR3 DNA is TGCGCCAGCAGCTTGGTTAGTAGCGGGGGCTCTTACAATGAGCAGTTCTTC. Protein: CASSLVSSGGSYNEQFF.

The chain couples TRBV5-8 to TRBJ2-3; 8 bases match TRBD2. Germline-derived CDR1 and CDR2 are SGHTS and YDEGEE. V shed 3 bases and J 0 bases; nucleotides not matched to a gene: 6. The CDR3 is 16 amino acids. The CDR3 bases are TGTGCCAGCAGCTCCCTAGCGGGCCTGAGCACAGATACGCAGTATTTT. The encoded protein is CASSSLAGLSTDTQYF. The full variable domain, completed using reference TRBV5-8 and TRBJ2-3, is EAGVTQSPTHLIKTRGQQATLRCSPISGHTSVYWYQQALGLGLQFLLWYDEGEERNRGNFPPRFSGRQFPNYSSELNVNALELEDSALYLCASSSLAGLSTDTQYFGPGTRLTVL.

This clonotype was observed a handful of times. The chain uses TRBV10-3 and TRBJ2-3; 10 bases align to TRBD1. This CDR3 contains 15 residues. The germline V gene has CDR1 ENHRY and CDR2 SYGVKD. V gave up 10 bases and J gave up 0 bases; unmatched junction bases: 7. The CDR3 sequence: CATTGTGVSTDTQYF. The CDR3 coding sequence is TGTGCCACCACCGGGACAGGGGTTAGCACAGATACGCAGTATTTT.

This clonotype was observed a few times. One junction end disagrees with the germline gene, perhaps due to a read error. This CDR3 reads CASSPTTGTAQGTQYF. The CDR3 DNA reads TGTGCCAGCTCACCTACGACCGGGACTGCCCAAGGGACCCAGTACTTC. V gene TRBV18 combines with J gene TRBJ2-5; tentatively, D is TRBD2 (6 bases). Germline CDR1 reads KGHSH; CDR2 reads LQKENI. CDR3 length: 16 residues.

This clonotype was counted many times. The chain recombines TRBV5-1 with TRBJ1-2; D unclear. Germline CDR1 SGHRS, CDR2 YFSETQ. The germline V and J ends were trimmed by 0 bases and 4 bases, with 10 bases remaining between them. This CDR3 has 14 residues. Here the CDR3 reads CASSLEGSVYGYTF. In nucleotides, the CDR3 is TGCGCCAGCAGCTTGGAAGGGAGTGTCTATGGCTACACCTTC. The variable domain in full, completed from reference TRBV5-1 and TRBJ1-2, reads KAGVTQTPRYLIKTRGQQVTLSCSPISGHRSVSWYQQTPGQGLQFLFEYFSETQRNKGNFPGRFSGRQFSNSRSEMNVSTLELGDSALYLCASSLEGSVYGYTFGSGTRLTVV.

This clonotype has only a few counts. The genes are TRBV6-1 and TRBJ2-1; TRBD1 aligns across 10 bases. The CDR3 sequence is 17 residues long. Germline V CDR1 and CDR2: MNHNS, SASEGT. V was pared by 6 bases and J by 7 bases, with 15 bases of the junction left unmatched. CDR3: CASSPPTGTGVNNEQFF. Here the CDR3 DNA reads TGTGCCAGCAGCCCGCCCACCGGGACAGGGGTTAATAATGAGCAGTTCTTC.

This clonotype has a count of ten or more. The V gene is TRBV12-3 or TRBV12-4, the J gene TRBJ2-3; maybe TRBD2 (6 bases). Between the trimmed V and J ends, which lost 5 bases and 2 bases, there was a span of 17 bases. The CDR3 has 16 residues. CDR3 nucleotide sequence: TGTGCCAGCAGTCCCTCCCTAGCGACCAACACAGATACGCAGTATTTT. Translated: CASSPSLATNTDTQYF.

There are many counts of this clonotype. The chain uses TRBV5-1 and TRBJ2-1; perhaps TRBD2 as D (7 bases). V was trimmed by 4 bases and J by 7 bases, leaving 18 bases between them. CDR1 and CDR2 (germline): SGHRS, YFSETQ. This CDR3 is built from 15 residues. The CDR3: CASSALSGGKNEQFF. The CDR3 region has the DNA TGCGCCAGCAGCGCTCTGTCGGGGGGCAAGAATGAGCAGTTCTTC. Variable domain in full (rest from reference TRBV5-1 and TRBJ2-1): KAGVTQTPRYLIKTRGQQVTLSCSPISGHRSVSWYQQTPGQGLQFLFEYFSETQRNKGNFPGRFSGRQFSNSRSEMNVSTLELGDSALYLCASSALSGGKNEQFFGPGTRLTVL.

In this sample, this clonotype turned up many times. The chain joins TRBV6-1 to TRBJ2-3; TRBD1 agrees at 9 bases. The CDR3 runs to 16 residues. CDR1 and CDR2 (germline): MNHNS, SASEGT. The V gene end was trimmed by 6 bases and the J gene end by 4 bases; junction bases not matched to a gene: 11. This chain's CDR3 is CASRTGGAMFADTQYF. Written as DNA, the CDR3 is TGTGCCAGCAGAACAGGGGGCGCGATGTTTGCAGATACGCAGTATTTT.

The V and J genes are TRBV10-3 and TRBJ2-1; TRBD2 aligns across 10 bases. This CDR3 is built from 14 residues. J lost 7 bases, V lost 10 bases, and 10 bases had no gene match. Germline loops: CDR1 ENHRY, CDR2 SYGVKD. The CDR3, as DNA: TGTGCCACGATAGCGGGGGGTTCTTTGAATGAGCAGTTCTTC. Protein: CATIAGGSLNEQFF.

The chain has TRBV12-3 or TRBV12-4 and TRBJ2-1, with D perhaps matching TRBD1 (5 bases). This CDR3 has 12 amino acids. Trimming cost V 8 bases and J 15 bases, with 20 bases left between them. CDR3 sequence: CASEYQGNLRFF. CDR3 nucleotides: TGTGCCAGCGAGTATCAGGGAAATCTTAGGTTCTTC.

This clonotype was seen a handful of times. The chain carries TRBV30 and TRBJ2-2, with 8 nucleotides matching TRBD2. V was pared by 0 bases and J by 0 bases, with 9 bases of the junction left unmatched. The CDR3 has 18 amino acids. Germline V gene lookup returns CDR1 GTSNPN and CDR2 SVGIG (reference sequence). CDR3 amino acids: CAWSVLERGNANTGELFF. Written as DNA, the CDR3 is TGTGCCTGGAGTGTATTGGAGCGGGGGAACGCGAACACCGGGGAGCTGTTTTTT.

The chain recombines TRBV29-1 with TRBJ2-5, with TRBD2 matching over 13 bases. The CDR3 spans 15 residues. Germline values: CDR1 SQVTM, CDR2 ANQGSEA. J lost 2 bases, V lost 6 bases, and 6 bases had no gene match. CDR3 DNA: TGCAGCGTCCTGGGACTAGCGGGGTGGCAAGAGACCCAGTACTTC. This sequence encodes CSVLGLAGWQETQYF.

This clonotype was counted between two and nine times. V is TRBV12-3 or TRBV12-4 and J is TRBJ2-7; 8 bases agree with TRBD1. The CDR3 length is 14 residues. Trimming took 5 bases from V and 6 from J; bases not matched to a gene: 9. The CDR3 spells CASSGDRGRSEQYF. In nucleotides, the CDR3 is TGTGCCAGCAGTGGCGACAGGGGTAGAAGCGAGCAGTACTTC.

In its sample, this clonotype was seen a few times. CDR3 region: CSASASVGYNEQFF. CDR3 DNA: TGCAGTGCTAGTGCATCAGTAGGGTACAATGAGCAGTTCTTC. The V and J genes are TRBV20-1 and TRBJ2-1; D ambiguous. The CDR3 covers 14 residues. Germline V lookup: CDR1 DFQATT, CDR2 SNEGSKA (reference sequence). Trimming pared 3 bases from V and 4 bases from J, leaving 13 bases between.

This clonotype has only a few counts. This chain links TRBV6-2 or TRBV6-3 with TRBJ2-1; no firm D call. In germline, CDR1 is MNHEY, CDR2 SVGEGT. The CDR3 contains 12 residues. Trimming stripped 2 bases from V and 6 bases from J, with 5 bases between. CDR3 sequence reads: CASSYGRNEQFF. DNA of the CDR3: TGTGCCAGCAGTTACGGGCGCAATGAGCAGTTCTTC.

V and J are TRBV5-1 and TRBJ2-1; possibly TRBD2 for D (5 bases). This CDR3 is 14 amino acids long. Germline CDR1 SGHRS, CDR2 YFSETQ. V dropped 2 bases and J dropped 6 bases, with 12 bases sitting between them. This CDR3 is CASSFGGGPNEQFF. DNA of the CDR3: TGCGCCAGCAGCTTCGGTGGAGGTCCCAATGAGCAGTTCTTC. The whole variable domain, filled in from reference TRBV5-1 and TRBJ2-1, reads KAGVTQTPRYLIKTRGQQVTLSCSPISGHRSVSWYQQTPGQGLQFLFEYFSETQRNKGNFPGRFSGRQFSNSRSEMNVSTLELGDSALYLCASSFGGGPNEQFFGPGTRLTVL.